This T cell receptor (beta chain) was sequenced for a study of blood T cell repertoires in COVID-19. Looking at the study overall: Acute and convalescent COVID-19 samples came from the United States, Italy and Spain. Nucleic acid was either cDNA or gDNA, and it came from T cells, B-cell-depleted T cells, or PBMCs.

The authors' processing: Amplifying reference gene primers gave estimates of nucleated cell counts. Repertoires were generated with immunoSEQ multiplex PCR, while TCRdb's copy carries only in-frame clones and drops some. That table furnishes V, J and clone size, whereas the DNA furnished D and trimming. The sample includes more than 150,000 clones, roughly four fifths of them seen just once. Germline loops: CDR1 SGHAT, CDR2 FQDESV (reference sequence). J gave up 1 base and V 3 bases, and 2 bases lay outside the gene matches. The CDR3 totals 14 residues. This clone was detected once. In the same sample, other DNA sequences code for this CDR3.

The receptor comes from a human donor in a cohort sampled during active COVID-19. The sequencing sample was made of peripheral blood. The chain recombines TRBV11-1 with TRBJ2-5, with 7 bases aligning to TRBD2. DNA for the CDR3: TGTGCCAGCAGCTTGGGCGGGGGCCAAGAGACCCAGTACTTC. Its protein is CASSLGGGQETQYF.